The 32 T cell receptor beta chains presented below share a single source sample, sequenced in a study of blood T cells in healthy people across ages. Then a second PCR, running roughly 6 to 12 cycles, was carried out with a sample-barcoded 5' primer and a J-beta primer mix. TCRdb re-derived calls from the 5' RACE reads in MiXCR, one entry per CDR3 protein. The repertoire holds roughly 1.6 million distinct CDR3 sequences, with 30% to 40% as singletons. The sequencing sample was made of blood. The source of these receptors is a woman aged 25 to 45 in good health.

The CDR3 region has the DNA TGCGCCAGCAGCTTGGACGGCTCGCGGGGCAACACCTTC. Its protein product is CASSLDGSRGNTF. The chain recombines TRBV5-1 with TRBJ1-2; D may be TRBD1 (5 bases). Germline CDR1 SGHRS, CDR2 YFSETQ. V dropped 0 bases and J dropped 12 bases, with 15 bases sitting between them. The CDR3 is made up of 13 amino acids.

This rearrangement joins TRBV15 to TRBJ2-7, with 9 bases aligning to TRBD2. The length of the CDR3 is 13 residues. The V segment lost 7 bases and the J segment 6 bases; nucleotides outside the gene matches: 7. Germline V CDR1 and CDR2: LNHNV, YYDKDF (reference sequence). As DNA, the CDR3 is TGTGCCACCACCCCTGAAGCGGGAGGCGAGCAGTACTTC. This encodes CATTPEAGGEQYF.

This clonotype has only a few counts. The chain combines TRBV20-1 with TRBJ2-7, with D possibly called TRBD1 or TRBD2 (7 bases each). CDR3 length: 14 residues. The V gene lost 0 bases and the J gene lost 3 bases, with 12 bases spanning the gap. CDR1 and CDR2 (germline): DFQATT, SNEGSKA (reference sequence). CDR3 amino acids: CSAREGGGYYEQYF. The CDR3 DNA reads TGCAGTGCTAGAGAGGGAGGGGGCTACTACGAGCAGTACTTC.

The rearrangement uses TRBV18 and TRBJ2-7, with D possibly matching TRBD1 (6 bases). Trimming pared 3 bases from V and 5 bases from J, leaving 17 bases between. Per germline, CDR1 KGHSH and CDR2 LQKENI. This CDR3 spans 15 amino acids. The DNA of the CDR3 is TGTGCCAGCTCACCTAGACAGGACGGCGGAAACGAGCAGTACTTC. Encoded protein: CASSPRQDGGNEQYF.

This clonotype was seen a handful of times. The chain joins TRBV4-1 to TRBJ2-5, with a weak D call TRBD2 (7 bases). This CDR3 is built from 17 residues. The ends were cut back, 0 bases at V and 1 base at J, with 15 bases in the middle. The germline gives CDR1 MGHRA, CDR2 YSYEKL. The CDR3 DNA follows: TGCGCCAGCAGCCAAGATGTGGGGGGGGCCCCCCAAGAGACCCAGTACTTC. This translates into CASSQDVGGAPQETQYF.

This clonotype was found once. V is TRBV7-2 and J is TRBJ2-7; possibly TRBD2 for D (6 bases). This CDR3 comprises 14 residues. Between the trimmed V and J ends, which lost 5 bases and 1 base, there was a span of 12 bases. The germline CDR1 and CDR2 sequences are SGHTA and FQGNSA. The CDR3 DNA follows: TGTACCAGCAGCCTAGGGACTTTGTCCTACGAGCAGTACTTC. This encodes CTSSLGTLSYEQYF.

This clonotype was detected only a few times. The rearrangement joins TRBV9 to TRBJ2-7; 7 bases align to TRBD1. Germline V gene sequence: CDR1 SGDLS, CDR2 YYNGEE. V lost 4 bases to trimming and J lost 0 bases; unmatched junction nucleotides: 7. This CDR3 is 15 amino acids long. As DNA, the CDR3 is TGTGCCAGCAGCCCAGGACAGGCCCCCTCCTACGAGCAGTACTTC. Translating it yields CASSPGQAPSYEQYF. Based on the CDR3 plus reference TRBV9 and TRBJ2-7, the full variable domain is DSGVTQTPKHLITATGQRVTLRCSPRSGDLSVYWYQQSLDQGLQFLIQYYNGEERAKGNILERFSAQQFPDLHSELNLSSLELGDSALYFCASSPGQAPSYEQYFGPGTRLTVT.

The chain uses TRBV20-1 and TRBJ2-3; maybe TRBD2 (6 bases). The CDR3 sequence is 14 residues long. Germline CDR1 reads DFQATT; CDR2 reads SNEGSKA (reference sequence). The ends were cut back, 6 bases at V and 3 bases at J, with 16 bases in the middle. CDR3 in amino acids: CSARDDGGTDTQYF. As DNA, the CDR3 is TGCAGTGCACGGGACGATGGGGGGACAGATACGCAGTATTTT.

This chain uses TRBV9 with TRBJ2-1, with a possible D match to TRBD2 (6 bases). The germline V gene has CDR1 SGDLS and CDR2 YYNGEE. The CDR3 is 13 residues long. V dropped 3 bases and J dropped 9 bases, with 13 bases sitting between them. CDR3 region: CASSGLEVREQFF. CDR3 sequence (DNA): TGTGCCAGCAGCGGACTAGAAGTTCGTGAGCAGTTCTTC.

Comment on this clonotype: A read error is possible here, since a much larger clone lies one base away. This chain uses TRBV29-1 with TRBJ2-5; weak D call: TRBD2 (5 bases). Between the trimmed V and J ends, which lost 3 bases and 0 bases, there was a span of 5 bases. The germline V gene encodes CDR1 SQVTM and CDR2 ANQGSEA. CDR3 length: 12 residues. In DNA form, the CDR3 reads TGCAGCGTTGAGGGAGACCAAGAGACCCAGTACTTC. Translated: CSVEGDQETQYF.

The CDR3 reads CASAIAGPYEQYF. CDR3 in DNA: TGTGCCAGCGCGATCGCAGGGCCCTACGAGCAGTACTTC. The rearrangement joins TRBV28 to TRBJ2-7, with a possible D match to TRBD1 (5 bases). V was pared by 8 bases and J by 2 bases, with 13 bases between. This CDR3 has 13 residues. From germline, CDR1 is MDHEN and CDR2 SYDVKM.

This clonotype was counted between two and nine times. The chain joins TRBV5-1 to TRBJ2-1; 9 nucleotides agree with TRBD2. The germline V gene has CDR1 SGHRS and CDR2 YFSETQ. After removal of 0 bases from V and 0 bases from J, the junction contained 7 bases not matched to a gene. This CDR3 spans 18 amino acids. CDR3 amino acids: CASSLGAGGLFSYNEQFF. The CDR3 bases are TGCGCCAGCAGCTTGGGAGCGGGAGGCCTTTTCTCCTACAATGAGCAGTTCTTC.

The V gene is TRBV20-1, the J gene TRBJ2-1, with D uncertain. The CDR3 sequence is 10 residues long. Germline CDR1 is DFQATT and CDR2 is SNEGSKA (reference sequence). In DNA, the CDR3 is TGCAGCGCACCTGGATATGAGCAGTTCTTC. Encoded protein: CSAPGYEQFF.

This chain links TRBV28 with TRBJ2-5; 8 bases are a match to TRBD2. The trim removed 5 bases at V and 13 bases at J, leaving 21 bases unmatched. Germline V gives CDR1 MDHEN, CDR2 SYDVKM. The CDR3 runs to 16 residues. The CDR3 bases are TGTGCCAGCAGTCCTATAGGGAGCGGGAGCTTTTCTTCGGCGTACTTC. Translation: CASSPIGSGSFSSAYF.

The genes are TRBV7-9 and TRBJ2-3, with no clear D. CDR1 is SEHNR, CDR2 FQNEAQ, per germline (reference sequence). The ends were cut back, 3 bases at V and 4 bases at J, with 14 bases in the middle. The CDR3 spans 15 residues. This CDR3 is CASSFGSLLADTQYF. CDR3 coding DNA: TGTGCCAGCAGCTTTGGAAGCCTACTCGCAGATACGCAGTATTTT.

About this clonotype: The germline gene is not matched at one end of the junction; a read error may be the cause. The rearrangement uses TRBV3-1 and TRBJ2-1; TRBD1 or TRBD2 may be the D gene (5 bases each). Germline CDR1 is LGHDT and CDR2 is YNNKEL (reference sequence). This CDR3 has 15 amino acids. The CDR3 nucleotides read TGCGCCAGCAGCCTCCGCCTTACTGGGACCAATGAGCAGTTCTTC. As protein: CASSLRLTGTNEQFF.

This chain connects TRBV27 to TRBJ2-3; no clear D gene. Trimming cost V 6 bases and J 2 bases, with 12 bases left between them. The CDR3 length is 14 residues. From germline, CDR1 is MNHEY and CDR2 SMNVEV (reference sequence). This chain's CDR3 is CASSPGPVTDTQYF. CDR3 nucleotide sequence: TGTGCCAGCAGCCCGGGCCCGGTCACAGATACGCAGTATTTT.

There are many counts of this clonotype. This chain connects TRBV27 to TRBJ2-5; D unclear. The CDR3 has 11 amino acids. The ends were cut back, 2 bases at V and 7 bases at J, with 5 bases in the middle. Germline CDR1 reads MNHEY; CDR2 reads SMNVEV (reference sequence). The CDR3 DNA sequence: TGTGCCAGCAGTTTAGGACGGACCCAGTACTTC. Translation gives CASSLGRTQYF.

The chain recombines TRBV25-1 with TRBJ2-1, with a possible D match to TRBD2 (7 bases). Between the trimmed V and J ends, which lost 1 base and 2 bases, there was a span of 15 bases. In germline, CDR1 is MGHDK, CDR2 SYGVNS. The CDR3 extends over 17 amino acids. CDR3 region: CASSELGGGHTYNEQFF. CDR3 nucleotides: TGTGCCAGCAGTGAATTAGGGGGAGGGCATACCTACAATGAGCAGTTCTTC.

The chain combines TRBV29-1 with TRBJ2-3, with D perhaps TRBD2 (5 bases). The CDR3 has 14 amino acids. V was cut by 7 bases and J by 3 bases, with 17 bases left in between. Germline CDR1 is SQVTM and CDR2 is ANQGSEA. The CDR3 bases are TGCAGCGCGCTAACTAGTAGGTTAACAGATACGCAGTATTTT. Protein sequence: CSALTSRLTDTQYF.

A few counts support this clonotype. The V gene is TRBV29-1, the J gene TRBJ1-4; 8 positions agree with TRBD1. Trimming at V came to 6 bases and at J to 8 bases, leaving 8 bases not matched to a gene. Germline V gene sequence: CDR1 SQVTM, CDR2 ANQGSEA. This CDR3 spans 13 amino acids. The DNA of the CDR3 is TGCAGCGTCCGGACAGGGAGTCGGGAAAAACTGTTTTTT. Translation gives CSVRTGSREKLFF. Based on the CDR3 plus reference TRBV29-1 and TRBJ1-4, the full variable domain is SAVISQKPSRDICQRGTSLTIQCQVDSQVTMMFWYRQQPGQSLTLIATANQGSEATYESGFVIDKFPISRPNLTFSTLTVSNMSPEDSSIYLCSVRTGSREKLFFGSGTQLSVL.

There are many counts of this clonotype. The chain couples TRBV27 to TRBJ2-7; 7 nucleotides agree with TRBD1. CDR3 length equals 13 residues. The J segment lost 2 bases and the V segment lost 4 bases, leaving 2 bases of the junction unmatched. Germline V CDR1 and CDR2: MNHEY, SMNVEV (reference sequence). CDR3 in DNA: TGTGCCAGCAGTTACAGGGGAGCCTACGAGCAGTACTTC. Its protein product is CASSYRGAYEQYF.

The rearrangement joins TRBV6-1 to TRBJ2-3; D is possibly TRBD2 (5 bases). The CDR3 is 18 residues long. Trimming cost V 9 bases and J 5 bases, with 30 bases left between them. The germline V gene has CDR1 MNHNS and CDR2 SASEGT. In DNA, the CDR3 is TGTGCCAGTACTACTAGGACCGTTGAATGTAGCCCAAAAGATACGCAGTATTTT. It codes for CASTTRTVECSPKDTQYF.

This clonotype was detected a few times. The J gene is TRBJ2-1, the V gene TRBV5-5; possibly TRBD1 for D (6 bases). V lost 4 bases, J lost 0 bases, and 23 bases lay in between. CDR1 is SGHKS, CDR2 YYEKEE, per germline (reference sequence). This CDR3 has 19 amino acids. The DNA of the CDR3 is TGTGCCAGCAGCCCCGGTGGGGGACCACAGGGTGTCTCCTACAATGAGCAGTTCTTC. Translated, it gives CASSPGGGPQGVSYNEQFF.

This clonotype was picked up a small number of times. The genes are TRBV15 and TRBJ1-2; maybe TRBD1 (5 bases). CDR3 length equals 15 residues. The V end lost 3 bases, the J end lost 4 bases, and 15 bases lay between the germline ends. Germline CDR1 is LNHNV and CDR2 is YYDKDF (reference sequence). The CDR3 DNA reads TGTGCCACCAGCAGTGGGACTCCGGGTGGCTATGGCTACACCTTC. This codes for CATSSGTPGGYGYTF. The complete variable domain, with remaining parts taken from reference TRBV15 and TRBJ1-2, reads DAMVIQNPRYQVTQFGKPVTLSCSQTLNHNVMYWYQQKSSQAPKLLFHYYDKDFNNEADTPDNFQSRRPNTSFCFLDIRSPGLGDTAMYLCATSSGTPGGYGYTFGSGTRLTVV.

This rearrangement joins TRBV12-3 or TRBV12-4 to TRBJ1-5, with D unresolved. Trimming took 5 bases from V and 0 from J, leaving 8 bases between them. This CDR3 region has 14 residues. The CDR3: CASSDNYSNQPQHF. The CDR3 DNA reads as TGTGCCAGCAGTGACAACTATAGCAATCAGCCCCAGCATTTT.

The CDR3 protein is CASSLKGSTGELFF. The CDR3 region has the DNA TGTGCCAGCAGCCTAAAAGGGTCCACCGGGGAGCTGTTTTTT. V gene TRBV3-1 combines with J gene TRBJ2-2; unclear D gene. Germline CDR1 reads LGHDT; CDR2 reads YNNKEL (reference sequence). V dropped 4 bases and J dropped 4 bases, with 10 bases sitting between them. CDR3 size: 14 residues.

The J gene is TRBJ2-3, the V gene TRBV6-5, with 8 positions matching TRBD2. The junction had 5 bases not matched to a gene; V was cut back by 0 bases and J by 6 bases. Germline-derived CDR1 and CDR2 are MNHEY and SVGAGI. The CDR3 covers 15 residues. The CDR3 coding sequence is TGTGCCAGCAGTTACTCCCGGGGGGGATGGGATACGCAGTATTTT. This sequence encodes CASSYSRGGWDTQYF.

This clonotype was observed many times. V and J are TRBV5-4 and TRBJ2-5; 11 nucleotides agree with TRBD2. Trimming at V came to 5 bases and at J to 5 bases, leaving 5 bases not matched to a gene. This CDR3 region has 14 residues. Per the germline V gene, CDR1 is SGHNT and CDR2 is YYREEE (reference sequence). CDR3 sequence (DNA): TGTGCCAGCAGTCTAGCGGGGGGCGGGGAGACCCAGTACTTC. Translated, it gives CASSLAGGGETQYF.

This chain connects TRBV10-3 to TRBJ1-2; possible D gene TRBD1, 5 bases. The CDR3 length is 16 residues. Germline V gene data show CDR1 as ENHRY and CDR2 as SYGVKD. Trimming pared 5 bases from V and 4 bases from J, leaving 20 bases between. The CDR3 region has the DNA TGTGCCATCAGTCCTCGGGACGGACGGGACCTCTATGGCTACACCTTC. Its translation: CAISPRDGRDLYGYTF.

This sequence joins TRBV12-3 or TRBV12-4 and TRBJ1-6; D is ambiguous. CDR3 length: 13 residues. Deletions cut 6 bases from V and 10 bases from J, with 13 bases between. CDR3 sequence: CASSIRGGSPLHF. The CDR3 DNA is TGTGCCAGCAGCATCCGAGGTGGATCACCCCTCCACTTT.

The V gene is TRBV5-1, the J gene TRBJ2-5, with no clear D. This CDR3 comprises 13 residues. V shed 1 base and J shed 3 bases, with 7 bases lying between them. Per germline, CDR1 SGHRS and CDR2 YFSETQ. CDR3 nucleotide sequence: TGCGCCAGCAGCTTGCCCAGGAAAGAGACCCAGTACTTC. This gives the protein CASSLPRKETQYF.